This T cell receptor (beta chain) was captured by sequencing in a study of T-cell reconstitution after alpha-beta-depleted transplantation in children. This clonotype was seen only a few times. Preparation of the TCRbeta library was carried out with unique molecular identifiers. A single record per CDR3 protein comes from TCRdb applying MiXCR to the PCR reads. The table records some 500,000 distinct CDR3 sequences, approximately 20% of them present only once. V was shortened by 4 bases and J by 0 bases, with 11 bases between the two germline ends. The CDR3 contains 15 residues. The V gene's germline CDR1 is SGHRS and CDR2 YFSETQ.

The receptor's source is a human donor who donated a stem cell graft to a child with acute lymphoblastic leukemia. This material consisted of PBMCs from the stem cell graft donor, taken from the stem cell graft. V and J are TRBV5-1 and TRBJ2-1; TRBD1 might be the D (5 bases). The CDR3 DNA sequence: TGCGCCAGCAGCATTAGTAGGGGCTCCTACAATGAGCAGTTCTTC. Translated: CASSISRGSYNEQFF. The variable domain in full, with the rest retrieved from reference TRBV5-1 and TRBJ2-1, is KAGVTQTPRYLIKTRGQQVTLSCSPISGHRSVSWYQQTPGQGLQFLFEYFSETQRNKGNFPGRFSGRQFSNSRSEMNVSTLELGDSALYLCASSISRGSYNEQFFGPGTRLTVL.